Listed below are T cell receptor beta chains from one sample, sequenced in a study of cytomegalovirus exposure and HLA in healthy donors. This table comes from immunoSEQ multiplex PCR, and its TCRdb copy is limited to in-frame clones, with some not included. The sample lists approximately 180,000 clones, roughly 13% occurring once. Sequenced: PBMCs. These receptors all stem from a man in his forties or fifties in good health and CMV-seropositive. CDR3s include the opening cysteine and the closing phenylalanine or tryptophan. D genes are given only for firm matches. The listing skips clone size in some rows; elsewhere it reads once, few, many or a size class.

j_call,v_call,d_call,clone_size,cdr3_aa,cdr3_nt
TRBJ1-5,TRBV7-6,-,few,CASSASGGNQPQHF,TGTGCCAGCAGCGCCTCGGGAGGCAATCAGCCCCAGCATTTT
TRBJ2-1,TRBV2,TRBD1,-,CASRAETGNAFF,TGTGCCAGCAGGGCCGAGACAGGGAATGCGTTCTTC
TRBJ1-6,TRBV14,-,many,CASSHRQKRTGGSYNSPLHF,TGTGCCAGCAGCCACCGCCAAAAAAGAACGGGGGGCAGCTATAATTCACCCCTCCACTTT
TRBJ1-1,TRBV2,TRBD1,-,CASSETGTGTEAFF,TGTGCCAGCAGTGAAACCGGGACAGGGACTGAAGCTTTCTTT
TRBJ1-1,TRBV6-1,-,few,CASRGRAEAFF,TGTGCCAGCAGGGGGCGCGCCGAAGCTTTCTTT
TRBJ2-3,TRBV2,TRBD2,few,CASSLLAGGSTDTQYF,TGTGCCAGCAGTCTCCTAGCGGGGGGGAGCACAGATACGCAGTATTTT
TRBJ2-3,TRBV4-2,TRBD2,few,CASSQLTSGGHTDTQYF,TGTGCCAGCAGCCAACTGACTAGCGGGGGGCACACAGATACGCAGTATTTT
TRBJ1-1,TRBV4-3,-,-,CASSQDLRVMNTEAFF,TGCGCCAGCAGCCAAGATCTGAGGGTTATGAACACTGAAGCTTTCTTT
TRBJ1-6,TRBV28,TRBD1,few,CANGRRTGNSPLHF,TGTGCCAACGGGCGCAGGACAGGGAACTCACCCCTCCACTTT
TRBJ2-7,TRBV5-1,TRBD1,few,CASSQGTGGSEQYF,TGCGCCAGCAGCCAAGGGACAGGGGGAAGCGAGCAGTACTTC
TRBJ2-3,TRBV27,TRBD2,few,CASSLLGLAGGDTQYF,TGTGCCAGCAGTTTATTAGGACTAGCGGGGGGAGATACGCAGTATTTT
TRBJ2-4,TRBV7-9,TRBD1,few,CASTQGGGKNIQYF,TGTGCCAGCACCCAAGGGGGCGGGAAAAACATTCAGTACTTC
TRBJ2-3,TRBV9,TRBD2,-,CASSVEPSGRTDTQYF,TGTGCCAGCAGCGTAGAGCCTAGCGGGCGCACAGATACGCAGTATTTT
TRBJ1-1,TRBV9,-,few,CASSPSQLNTEAFF,TGTGCCAGCAGCCCCTCACAGTTGAACACTGAAGCTTTCTTT
TRBJ2-2,TRBV28,-,few,CASSLGWTGELFF,TGTGCCAGCAGTTTAGGCTGGACCGGGGAGCTGTTTTTT
TRBJ1-1,TRBV4-3,-,-,CARSPGSGTEAFF,TGCGCCAGAAGCCCGGGGTCCGGGACTGAAGCTTTCTTT
TRBJ1-1,TRBV27,-,-,CASSYINTEAFF,TGTGCCAGCAGTTATATAAACACTGAAGCTTTCTTT
TRBJ1-2,TRBV7-2,-,few,CASSLSGVEGRGYTF,TGTGCCAGCAGCCTATCCGGCGTGGAGGGTCGTGGCTACACCTTC
TRBJ1-1,TRBV5-6,-,-,CASRLQGWGPGTEAFF,TGTGCCAGCAGACTACAGGGTTGGGGGCCTGGCACTGAAGCTTTCTTT